This is a list of T cell receptor beta chains from one sample in a study of a mutant IDH1 vaccine in newly diagnosed glioma. No antigen is known for these receptors. This table comes from immunoSEQ multiplex PCR, and its TCRdb copy is limited to in-frame clones, with some not included. In the table there are about 50,000 clones, over 60% of which are singletons. Specimen: PBMCs, collected from a glioma patient whose treatment included an IDH1 peptide vaccine. Every receptor here comes from a woman aged 40 to 49 with glioma. Some clones in this sample may be carry-over from other donors' samples. Each CDR3 is given with its conserved first and last residue. D genes are given only for firm matches. Clone sizes are given selectively: once, few, many, or a class where the clone is expanded.

J gene,clone size,D gene,V gene,CDR3 DNA,CDR3 protein
TRBJ2-3,once,TRBD2,TRBV9,TGTGCCAGCAGCGTAGCGGTAGCGGGGACTTCAGATACGCAGTATTTT,CASSVAVAGTSDTQYF
TRBJ2-3,.,TRBD1,TRBV29-1,TGCAGCGCCTCGGGACAGACAGATACGCAGTATTTT,CSASGQTDTQYF
TRBJ2-7,.,.,TRBV5-4,TGTGCCAGCAGCGCCAGGGAGAGCTACGAGCAGTACTTC,CASSARESYEQYF
TRBJ2-3,once,TRBD2,TRBV9,TGTGCCAGCAGCGCAGCGGGGGGCACAGATACGCAGTATTTT,CASSAAGGTDTQYF
TRBJ2-5,.,TRBD1,TRBV6-1,TGTGCCAGCAATATAAGGGGGCGAGAGACCCAGTACTTC,CASNIRGRETQYF
TRBJ1-5,.,.,TRBV5-1,TGCGCCAGCAGCGCGGACAGCAATCAGCCCCAGCATTTT,CASSADSNQPQHF
TRBJ2-5,.,TRBD2,TRBV7-9,TGTGCCAGCAGCTTAAGTAGAGGGGGGTATGGACTAGCACGGGAGACCCAGTACTTC,CASSLSRGGYGLARETQYF
TRBJ2-1,.,.,TRBV4-1,TGCGCCAGCAGCCAAGACAGGGTGAATGAGCAGTTCTTC,CASSQDRVNEQFF
TRBJ1-4,.,TRBD1,TRBV6-1,TGTGCCAGCAGTGCCCCTTCGGACAGGGGGCGCGAAAAACTGTTTTTT,CASSAPSDRGREKLFF
TRBJ2-2,.,.,TRBV19,TGTGCCAGTAGTATAGCCAACACCGGGGAGCTGTTTTTT,CASSIANTGELFF
TRBJ2-1,.,.,TRBV27,TGTGCCAGCAGTTTAATCGGGCTCCCGGCGGGGTCCTACAATGAGCAGTTCTTC,CASSLIGLPAGSYNEQFF
TRBJ2-7,.,.,TRBV6-1,TGTGCCAGCAGCCGACACCACCTCTACGAGCAGTACTTC,CASSRHHLYEQYF
TRBJ2-3,.,.,TRBV2,TGTGCCAGCAACTGGGTAGATACGCAGTATTTT,CASNWVDTQYF
TRBJ2-2,.,.,TRBV4-3,TGCGCCAGCAGCCAAATACGGGGAGTCGGGGAGCTGTTTTTT,CASSQIRGVGELFF
TRBJ2-5,.,TRBD2,TRBV6-4,TGTGCCAGCAGTGATACTAGCGGGGGACAAGAGACCCAGTACTTC,CASSDTSGGQETQYF
TRBJ1-1,.,.,TRBV28,TGTGCCAGCAGTTTCGGGGTGATGAACACTGAAGCTTTCTTT,CASSFGVMNTEAFF
TRBJ2-3,.,TRBD2,TRBV10-2,TGCGCCAGCAGTGACGGGGGGACCTCTAGCACAGATACGCAGTATTTT,CASSDGGTSSTDTQYF
TRBJ2-1,few,TRBD2,TRBV7-2,TGTGCCAGCAGCCCGGGACTAGCGAACAATGAGCAGTTCTTC,CASSPGLANNEQFF